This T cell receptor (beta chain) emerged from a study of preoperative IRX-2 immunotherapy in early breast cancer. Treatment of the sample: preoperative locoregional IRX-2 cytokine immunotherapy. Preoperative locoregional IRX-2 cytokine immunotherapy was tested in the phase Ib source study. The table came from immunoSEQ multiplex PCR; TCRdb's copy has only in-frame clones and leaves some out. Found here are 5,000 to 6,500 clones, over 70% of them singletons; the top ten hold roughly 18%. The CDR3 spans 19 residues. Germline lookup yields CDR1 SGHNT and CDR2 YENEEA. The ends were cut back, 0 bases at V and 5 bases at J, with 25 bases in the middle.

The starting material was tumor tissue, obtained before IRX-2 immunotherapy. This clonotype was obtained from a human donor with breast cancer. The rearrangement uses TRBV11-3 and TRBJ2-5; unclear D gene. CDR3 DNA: TGTGCCAGCAGCTTAGAAGGTTGGCCAAATTTCCCGTTACGGGAGACCCAGTACTTC. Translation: CASSLEGWPNFPLRETQYF.